These 2 T cell receptor beta chains were all obtained from the same sample, sequenced in a study of blood T cell repertoires in COVID-19. TCRdb keeps only in-frame clones here, not all; method: immunoSEQ multiplex PCR. The table lists approximately 99,000 clones, 88% of them singletons, with 2.4% in the top ten. The specimen was peripheral blood. The receptors come from a human donor in a cohort sampled during active COVID-19.

The chain uses TRBV4-2 and TRBJ1-2, with TRBD1 identical over 10 bases. The CDR3 is made up of 16 amino acids. V lost 5 bases and J lost 7; bases outside the gene matches: 13. Germline CDR1 reads LGHNA; CDR2 reads YNFKEQ. The CDR3 spells CASSFSVGTGELGYTF. The CDR3 DNA is TGTGCCAGCAGCTTTTCGGTGGGGACAGGGGAACTTGGCTACACCTTC.

The J gene is TRBJ2-1, the V gene TRBV4-2; no clear D. Trimming shortened V by 0 bases and J by 11 bases, and 14 bases separated the two germline ends. The CDR3 extends over 14 amino acids. Germline CDR1 LGHNA, CDR2 YNFKEQ. As DNA, the CDR3 is TGTGCCAGCAGCCAAGATGGGCTTTCCGTCAAGCAGTTCTTC. It yields the protein CASSQDGLSVKQFF.